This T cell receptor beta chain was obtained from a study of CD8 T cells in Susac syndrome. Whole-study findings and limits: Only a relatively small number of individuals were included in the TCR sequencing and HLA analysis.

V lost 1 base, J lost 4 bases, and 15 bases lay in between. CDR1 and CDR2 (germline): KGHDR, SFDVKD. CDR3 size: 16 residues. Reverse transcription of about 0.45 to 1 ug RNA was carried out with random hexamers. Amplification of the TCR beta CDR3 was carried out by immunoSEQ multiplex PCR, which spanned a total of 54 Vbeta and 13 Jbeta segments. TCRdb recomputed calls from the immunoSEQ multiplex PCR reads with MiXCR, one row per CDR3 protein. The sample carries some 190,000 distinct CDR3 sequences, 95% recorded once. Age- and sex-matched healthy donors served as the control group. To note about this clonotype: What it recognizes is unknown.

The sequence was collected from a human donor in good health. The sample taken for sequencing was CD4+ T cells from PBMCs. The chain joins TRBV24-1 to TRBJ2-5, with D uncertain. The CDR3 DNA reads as TGTGCCACCAGTGATTTAGGGTCTAGTAGCCGAGAGACCCAGTACTTC. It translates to CATSDLGSSSRETQYF.